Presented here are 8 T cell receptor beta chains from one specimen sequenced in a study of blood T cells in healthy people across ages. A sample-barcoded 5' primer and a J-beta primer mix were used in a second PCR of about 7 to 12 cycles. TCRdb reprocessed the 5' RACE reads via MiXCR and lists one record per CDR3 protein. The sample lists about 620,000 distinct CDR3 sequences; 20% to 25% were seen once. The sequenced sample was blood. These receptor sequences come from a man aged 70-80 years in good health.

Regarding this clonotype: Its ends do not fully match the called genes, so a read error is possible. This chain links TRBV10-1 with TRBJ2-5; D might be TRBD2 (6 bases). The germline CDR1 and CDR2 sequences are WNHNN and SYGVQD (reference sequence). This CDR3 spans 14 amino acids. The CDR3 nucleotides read TGCGCCAGCGGTGAGTCGTACGGGGGAGAGACCCAGTACTTC. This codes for CASGESYGGETQYF.

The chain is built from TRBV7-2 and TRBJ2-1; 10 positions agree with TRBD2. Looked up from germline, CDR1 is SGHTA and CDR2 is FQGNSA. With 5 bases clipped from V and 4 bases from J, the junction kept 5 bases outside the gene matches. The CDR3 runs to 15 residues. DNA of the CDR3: TGTGCCAGCAGCACGACTAGCGGGTTTTACAATGAGCAGTTCTTC. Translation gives CASSTTSGFYNEQFF.

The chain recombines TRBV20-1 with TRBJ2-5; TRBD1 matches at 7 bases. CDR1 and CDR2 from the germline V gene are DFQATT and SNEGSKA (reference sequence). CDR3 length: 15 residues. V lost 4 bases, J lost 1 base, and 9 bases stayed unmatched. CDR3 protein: CSANTPDRSQETQYF. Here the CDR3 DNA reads TGCAGTGCTAACACCCCGGACAGGTCCCAAGAGACCCAGTACTTC.

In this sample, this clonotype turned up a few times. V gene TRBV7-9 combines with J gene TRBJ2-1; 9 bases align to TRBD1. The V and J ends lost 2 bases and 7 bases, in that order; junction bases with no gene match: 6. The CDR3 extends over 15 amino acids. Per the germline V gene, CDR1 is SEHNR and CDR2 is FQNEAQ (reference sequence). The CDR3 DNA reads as TGTGCCAGCAGCTTAACAGGGGGCGCTTGGAATGAGCAGTTCTTC. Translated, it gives CASSLTGGAWNEQFF.

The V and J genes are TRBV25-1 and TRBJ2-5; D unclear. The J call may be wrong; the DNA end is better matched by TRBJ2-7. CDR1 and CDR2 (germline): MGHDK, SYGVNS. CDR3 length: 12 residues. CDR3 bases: TGTGCCAGCAGTGGCCCTCACTACGAGCAGTACTTC. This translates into CASSGPHYEQYF.

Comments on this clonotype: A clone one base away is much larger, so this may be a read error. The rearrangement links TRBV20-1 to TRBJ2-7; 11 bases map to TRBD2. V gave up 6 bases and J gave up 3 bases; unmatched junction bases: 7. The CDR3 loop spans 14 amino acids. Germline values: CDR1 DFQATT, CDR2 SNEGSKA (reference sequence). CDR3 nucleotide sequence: TGCAGTGCCCAACTAGCGGGAGCTCTCTACGAGCAGTACTTC. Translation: CSAQLAGALYEQYF.

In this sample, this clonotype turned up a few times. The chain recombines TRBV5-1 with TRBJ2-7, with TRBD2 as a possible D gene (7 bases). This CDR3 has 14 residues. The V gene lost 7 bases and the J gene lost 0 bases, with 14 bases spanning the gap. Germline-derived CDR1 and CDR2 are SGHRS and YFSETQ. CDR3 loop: CASQSGGNSYEQYF. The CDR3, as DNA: TGCGCCAGCCAGTCGGGGGGCAACTCCTACGAGCAGTACTTC.

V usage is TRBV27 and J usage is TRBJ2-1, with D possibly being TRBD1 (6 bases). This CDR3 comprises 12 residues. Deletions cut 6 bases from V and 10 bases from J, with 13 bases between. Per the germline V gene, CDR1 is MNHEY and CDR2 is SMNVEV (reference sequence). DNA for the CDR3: TGTGCCAGCAGGCACAGGGCCTGGGAGCAGTTCTTC. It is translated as CASRHRAWEQFF.